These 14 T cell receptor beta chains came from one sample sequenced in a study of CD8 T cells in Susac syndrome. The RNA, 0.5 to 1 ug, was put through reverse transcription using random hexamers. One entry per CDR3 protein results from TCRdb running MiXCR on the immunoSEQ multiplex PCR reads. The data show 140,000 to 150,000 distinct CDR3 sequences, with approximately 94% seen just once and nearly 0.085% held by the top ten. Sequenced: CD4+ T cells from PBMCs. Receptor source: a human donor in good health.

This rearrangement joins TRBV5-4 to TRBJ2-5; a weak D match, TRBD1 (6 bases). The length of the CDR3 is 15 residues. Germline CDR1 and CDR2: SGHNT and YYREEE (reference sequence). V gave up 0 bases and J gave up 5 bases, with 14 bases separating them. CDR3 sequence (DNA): TGTGCCAGCAGCTTGGCCACCGGGACACAGGAGACCCAGTACTTC. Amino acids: CASSLATGTQETQYF.

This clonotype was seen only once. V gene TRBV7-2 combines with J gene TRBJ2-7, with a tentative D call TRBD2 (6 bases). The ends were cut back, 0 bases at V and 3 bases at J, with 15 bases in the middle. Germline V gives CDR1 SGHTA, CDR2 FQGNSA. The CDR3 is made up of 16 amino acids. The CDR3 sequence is CASSLARTITNYEQYF. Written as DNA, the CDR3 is TGTGCCAGCAGCTTAGCGCGGACTATTACTAACTACGAGCAGTACTTC.

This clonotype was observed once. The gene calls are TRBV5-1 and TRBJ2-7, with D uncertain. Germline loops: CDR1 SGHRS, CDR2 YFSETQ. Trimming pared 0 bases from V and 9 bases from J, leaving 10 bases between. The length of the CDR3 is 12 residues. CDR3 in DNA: TGCGCCAGCAGCTTGGATTTTGCGCCGCAGTACTTC. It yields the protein CASSLDFAPQYF.

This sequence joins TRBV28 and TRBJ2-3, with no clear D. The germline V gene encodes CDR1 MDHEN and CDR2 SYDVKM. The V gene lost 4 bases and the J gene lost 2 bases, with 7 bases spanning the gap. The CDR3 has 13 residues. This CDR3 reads CASSSSNTDTQYF. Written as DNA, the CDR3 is TGTGCCAGCAGTTCGTCCAACACAGATACGCAGTATTTT.

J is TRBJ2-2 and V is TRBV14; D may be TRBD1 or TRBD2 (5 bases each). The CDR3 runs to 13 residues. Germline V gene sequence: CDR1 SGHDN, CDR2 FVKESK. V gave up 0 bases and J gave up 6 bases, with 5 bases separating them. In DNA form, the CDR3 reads TGTGCCAGCAGCCAAGAGGGGGCCGGGGAGCTGTTTTTT. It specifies CASSQEGAGELFF. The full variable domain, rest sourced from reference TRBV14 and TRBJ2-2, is EAGVTQFPSHSVIEKGQTVTLRCDPISGHDNLYWYRRVMGKEIKFLLHFVKESKQDESGMPNNRFLAERTGGTYSTLKVQPAELEDSGVYFCASSQEGAGELFFGEGSRLTVL.

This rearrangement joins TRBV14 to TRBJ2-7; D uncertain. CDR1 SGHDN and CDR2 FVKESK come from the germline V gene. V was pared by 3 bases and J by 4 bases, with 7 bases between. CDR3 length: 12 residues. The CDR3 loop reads CASSQEIYEQYF. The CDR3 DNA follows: TGTGCCAGCAGCCAGGAGATATACGAGCAGTACTTC.

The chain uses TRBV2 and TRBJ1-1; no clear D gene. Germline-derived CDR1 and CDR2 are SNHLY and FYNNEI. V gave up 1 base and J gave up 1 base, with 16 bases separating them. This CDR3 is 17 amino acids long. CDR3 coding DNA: TGTGCCAGCAGTGAAGGGGTATGGGATCGCAGGAACACTGAAGCTTTCTTT. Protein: CASSEGVWDRRNTEAFF.

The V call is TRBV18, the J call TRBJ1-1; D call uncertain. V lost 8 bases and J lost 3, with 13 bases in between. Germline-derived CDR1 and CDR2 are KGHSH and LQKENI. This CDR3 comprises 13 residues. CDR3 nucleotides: TGTGCCAGCACGAGGGTCCTTGACACTGAAGCTTTCTTT. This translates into CASTRVLDTEAFF.

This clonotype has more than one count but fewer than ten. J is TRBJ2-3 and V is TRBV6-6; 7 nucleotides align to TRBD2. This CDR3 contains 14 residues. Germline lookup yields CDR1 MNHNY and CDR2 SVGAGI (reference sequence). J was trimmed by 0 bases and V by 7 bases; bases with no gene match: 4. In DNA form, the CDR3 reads TGTGCCAGCACCCGGGGAGGGAGCACAGATACGCAGTATTTT. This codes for CASTRGGSTDTQYF.

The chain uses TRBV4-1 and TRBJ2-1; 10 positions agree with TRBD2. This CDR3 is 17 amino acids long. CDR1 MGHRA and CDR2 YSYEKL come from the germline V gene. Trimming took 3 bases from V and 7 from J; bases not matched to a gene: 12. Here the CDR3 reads CASSHGLAAKEGNEQFF. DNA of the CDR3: TGCGCCAGCAGCCATGGACTAGCGGCAAAAGAGGGGAATGAGCAGTTCTTC.

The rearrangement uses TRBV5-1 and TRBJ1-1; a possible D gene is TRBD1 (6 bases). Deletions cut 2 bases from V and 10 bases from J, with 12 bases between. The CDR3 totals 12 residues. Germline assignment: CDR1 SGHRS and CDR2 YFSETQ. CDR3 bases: TGCGCCAGCAGCTTCAACAGGGAGGGAGCTTTCTTT. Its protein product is CASSFNREGAFF.

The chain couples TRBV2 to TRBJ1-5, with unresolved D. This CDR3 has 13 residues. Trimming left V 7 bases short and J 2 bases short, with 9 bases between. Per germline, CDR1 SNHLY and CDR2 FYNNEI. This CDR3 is CASNLIGNQPQHF. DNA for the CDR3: TGTGCCAGCAATCTGATCGGCAATCAGCCCCAGCATTTT. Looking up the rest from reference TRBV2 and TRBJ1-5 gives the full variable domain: EPEVTQTPSHQVTQMGQEVILRCVPISNHLYFYWYRQILGQKVEFLVSFYNNEISEKSEIFDDQFSVERPDGSNFTLKIRSTKLEDSAMYFCASNLIGNQPQHFGDGTRLSIL.

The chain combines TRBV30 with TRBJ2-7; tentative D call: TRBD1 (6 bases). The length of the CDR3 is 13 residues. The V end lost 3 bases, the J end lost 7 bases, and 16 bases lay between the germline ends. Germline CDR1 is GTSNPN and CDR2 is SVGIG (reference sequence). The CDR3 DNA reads TGTGCCTGGAGCCCTCAGGGGTCGGGGGAGCAGTACTTC. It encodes CAWSPQGSGEQYF.

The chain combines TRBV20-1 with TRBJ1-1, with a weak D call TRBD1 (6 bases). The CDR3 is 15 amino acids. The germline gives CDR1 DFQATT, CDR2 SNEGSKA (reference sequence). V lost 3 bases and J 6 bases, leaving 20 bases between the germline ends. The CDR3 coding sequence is TGCAGTGCTAGTATTCCCAGGGGTCTAACGGCTGAAGCTTTCTTT. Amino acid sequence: CSASIPRGLTAEAFF.